This T cell receptor beta chain came from a study of blood T cells in healthy people across ages. Overall study results and limits: Naive T cell percentage by flow cytometry tracked strongly with beta diversity. Per million T cells, TCR beta diversity dropped about linearly as age rose. Higher diversity and more naive CD4+ cells were features of long-lived donors, compared to aged donors.

Next came a second PCR, run for about 7 to 12 cycles, which used a sample-barcoded 5' primer along with a J-beta primer mix. Paired-end reads containing CDR3 totaled no fewer than 2.5 million for each sample. TCRdb reprocessed the 5' RACE reads via MiXCR and lists one record per CDR3 protein. This repertoire shows roughly 700,000 distinct CDR3 sequences, 45% to 50% found once; its top ten account for around a third. A note on this clonotype: The antigen is not known.

The TCR was taken from a woman aged 60-75 years in good health. The sequenced sample was blood.

This chain's CDR3 is CASSHRNEQFF. Here the CDR3 DNA reads TGTGCCAGCAGCCACCGAAATGAGCAGTTCTTC. The chain couples TRBV14 to TRBJ2-1; D is unclear. Germline V gives CDR1 SGHDN, CDR2 FVKESK. The CDR3 has 11 residues. V lost 3 bases to trimming and J lost 7 bases, with 4 bases between them.